The entry below describes one T cell receptor beta chain. The data were taken from a study of blood T cell repertoires in COVID-19. The V segment lost 5 bases and the J segment 4 bases; nucleotides outside the gene matches: 2. This CDR3 has 13 amino acids. CDR1 and CDR2 (germline): WSHSY, SAAADI. Seattle researchers signed up patients amid active infection and tracked them longitudinally. Original analysis: Reference gene primer amplification gave estimated nucleated cell counts. Data came from immunoSEQ multiplex PCR; TCRdb stores just in-frame clones and leaves some out. Clonal size and the V and J genes are those of that table, whereas D and trimming came from the DNA. Among a few hundred thousand clones listed, 75% to 85% were seen once.

This receptor was obtained from a woman aged 25 to 45 with COVID-19, enrolled during active disease. This chain uses TRBV10-2 with TRBJ1-3; TRBD1 matches at 7 bases. The sample consisted of peripheral blood. In DNA, the CDR3 is TGCGCCAGCAGTAAGGACAGGGGAAACACCATATATTTT. Amino acids: CASSKDRGNTIYF.